This T cell receptor (beta chain) is drawn from a study of technical replicates of blood from several donors. Sequenced by immunoSEQ multiplex PCR; TCRdb stores in-frame clones only, minus some. The table records roughly 76,000 clones, 85% to 95% of them present only once. CDR1 and CDR2 (germline): SGHAT, FQNNGV. The CDR3 runs to 11 residues. The V end was cut by 0 bases, the J end by 11 bases, with 7 bases between. The sequencing sample was made of T cells isolated from PBMCs. This sequence originates from a human donor in good health. The chain carries TRBV11-2 and TRBJ1-1, with unresolved D. CDR3 bases: TGTGCCAGCAGCTTAGACAGGAACGCTTTCTTT. Protein: CASSLDRNAFF.